A selection of T cell receptor beta chains follows, all from one sample in a study of CD4 T cells in relation to SARS-CoV-2 and coronaviruses. Sequenced by immunoSEQ multiplex PCR; TCRdb stores in-frame clones only, minus some. The data contain around 23,000 clones, roughly 70% of them singletons. Their antigens are not known. Sequencing input: CD4+ T cells from PBMCs, cultured in vitro. Receptor source: a human donor in good health. Each CDR3 is given with its conserved first and last residue. A D gene is named only where the DNA matches it firmly. Some rows have no size entry. The others give once, few or many, or a class for an expanded clone.

size	D	length	J	V	DNA	CDR3
.	.	14	TRBJ2-7	TRBV6-2/TRBV6-3	TGTGCCAGCAGTTTTTCGGGCACAGGCTACGAGCAGTACTTC	CASSFSGTGYEQYF
.	TRBD1	14	TRBJ1-1	TRBV4-3	TGCGCCAGCAGCCTGGGACAGGGAGGCACTGAAGCTTTCTTT	CASSLGQGGTEAFF
.	.	19	TRBJ2-6	TRBV4-1	TGCGCCAGCAGCCAACCCCGCCCACAGGAATCCCCCCTGGCCAACGTCCTGACTTTC	CASSQPRPQESPLANVLTF
.	TRBD2	19	TRBJ2-7	TRBV4-1	TGCGCCAGCAGCCAAGATGTGGGTAGTCTAGCGGGGGCCCCATACGAGCAGTACTTC	CASSQDVGSLAGAPYEQYF
.	.	14	TRBJ2-3	TRBV3-1/TRBV3-2	TGTGCCAGCAGTAGAAGACAGAGCACAGATACGCAGTATTTT	CASSRRQSTDTQYF
.	.	15	TRBJ2-3	TRBV7-9	TGTGCCAGCAGCTGGTCGGTGGGAGTGGAAGATACGCAGTATTTT	CASSWSVGVEDTQYF
.	.	13	TRBJ2-3	TRBV20-1	TGCAGTGCTAGTGTAGTAGGGGCAGATACGCAGTATTTT	CSASVVGADTQYF
.	TRBD2	17	TRBJ2-3	TRBV3-1/TRBV3-2	TGTGCCAGCAGCCCGCGGGGGGTTGCCGGTAGCACAGATACGCAGTATTTT	CASSPRGVAGSTDTQYF
.	.	13	TRBJ2-3	TRBV2	TGTGCCAGCAATCCCCCGTTTACAGATACGCAGTATTTT	CASNPPFTDTQYF
.	TRBD2	18	TRBJ2-5	TRBV5-6	TGTGCCAGCAGCTCCCTCGTTGGCGGGGGGACACCTCAAGAGACCCAGTACTTC	CASSSLVGGGTPQETQYF
.	.	12	TRBJ2-7	TRBV6-2/TRBV6-3	TGTGCCAGCAGTAGGACAGTCGGCGAGCAGTACTTC	CASSRTVGEQYF
.	.	11	TRBJ1-3	TRBV9	TGTGCCAGCAGCGGAGGAAACACCATATATTTT	CASSGGNTIYF
once	.	16	TRBJ1-4	TRBV5-1	TGCGCCAGCAGCCTCACGGTCCCACACGGGGGTGAAAAACTGTTTTTT	CASSLTVPHGGEKLFF
.	TRBD1	15	TRBJ1-3	TRBV11-2	TGTGCCAGCAGCTTGACAGGGCGCTCTGGAAACACCATATATTTT	CASSLTGRSGNTIYF
.	.	16	TRBJ1-2	TRBV10-3	TGTGCCATCAGTGAGTCGAGGGGCGGAGCTAACTATGGCTACACCTTC	CAISESRGGANYGYTF
.	TRBD2	16	TRBJ2-3	TRBV2	TGTGCCAGCCCCCGGCGGGGAGCGGGAGACGCAGATACGCAGTATTTT	CASPRRGAGDADTQYF
.	.	13	TRBJ1-6	TRBV30	TGTGCCTGGAGTACCGGTCAGAATTCACCCCTCCACTTT	CAWSTGQNSPLHF
.	.	17	TRBJ2-2	TRBV4-3	TGCGCCAGCAGCCAAGATGTCTGGCGGGCGCGCGCCGGGGAGCTGTTTTTT	CASSQDVWRARAGELFF
few	TRBD1	18	TRBJ1-6	TRBV5-3	TGTGCCAGAAGCGTAAGGGACAGGGGGCTCGGGGGAGGGTCACCCCTCCACTTT	CARSVRDRGLGGGSPLHF
once	TRBD2	19	TRBJ2-1	TRBV7-9	TGTGCCAGCAGCTCGACCGGGACTAGCGGGGGGACCTACTACAATGAGCAGTTCTTC	CASSSTGTSGGTYYNEQFF
.	.	15	TRBJ2-1	TRBV7-2	TGTGCCAGCAGCTTAGCGCTTGGCAGCCACAATGAGCAGTTCTTC	CASSLALGSHNEQFF
few	.	14	TRBJ1-2	TRBV5-4	TGTGCCAGCAGCTTGGACAGGGTAATTGGTGGCTACACCTTC	CASSLDRVIGGYTF
few	.	15	TRBJ2-1	TRBV27	TGTGCCAGCAGTTTTCCCCGGGGAACTTACAATGAGCAGTTCTTC	CASSFPRGTYNEQFF
.	TRBD1	15	TRBJ1-6	TRBV6-5	TGTGCCAGCAGTTACTACGGACAGGGGGCCACACCCCTCCACTTT	CASSYYGQGATPLHF
.	.	14	TRBJ2-7	TRBV5-1	TGCGCCAGCAGCTTGGACAGGTCATTTGCCGAGCAGTACTTC	CASSLDRSFAEQYF
.	TRBD1	12	TRBJ1-3	TRBV25-1	TGTGCCAGCGGGACAGTCGGAAACACCATATATTTT	CASGTVGNTIYF
.	.	15	TRBJ1-2	TRBV6-5	TGTGCCAGCAGGCCCTGGGGGGAAGGGGGCTATGGCTACACCTTC	CASRPWGEGGYGYTF
.	.	13	TRBJ1-1	TRBV19	TGTGCCAGTAGTTGGAGCCGGGACACTGAAGCTTTCTTT	CASSWSRDTEAFF
once	.	15	TRBJ1-3	TRBV18	TGTGCCAGCTCACCAACAGGCCTCTCTGGAAACACCATATATTTT	CASSPTGLSGNTIYF
medium-sized	.	13	TRBJ1-1	TRBV25-1	TGTGCCAGCACCTTAGGGTTGGGGACTGAAGCTTTCTTT	CASTLGLGTEAFF
few	.	14	TRBJ1-2	TRBV18	TGTGCCAGCTCACCCCTCGGACAGAACTATGGCTACACCTTC	CASSPLGQNYGYTF
.	.	13	TRBJ1-1	TRBV30	TGTGCCTGGAGGGAGGGTCGGGACACTGAAGCTTTCTTT	CAWREGRDTEAFF
.	TRBD2	18	TRBJ2-3	TRBV4-3	TGCGCCAGCAGCCAAGATGGGGGAACTAGCGGACGATTGGATACGCAGTATTTT	CASSQDGGTSGRLDTQYF
.	TRBD1	15	TRBJ1-1	TRBV3-1/TRBV3-2	TGTGCCAGCACCCCCTTACAGGGGGGGAGTACTGAAGCTTTCTTT	CASTPLQGGSTEAFF
.	TRBD1	15	TRBJ2-3	TRBV4-3	TGCGCCAGCAGCCAATCCGGGACAGGTTGGAATACGCAGTATTTT	CASSQSGTGWNTQYF
few	.	16	TRBJ2-2	TRBV5-1	TGCGCCAGCAGCTTGGGTGTTCGGGGGGCGACCGGGGAGCTGTTTTTT	CASSLGVRGATGELFF
.	.	15	TRBJ2-5	TRBV7-2	TGTGCCAGCAGCTCAGGGTTGCCGTACCAAGAGACCCAGTACTTC	CASSSGLPYQETQYF
.	.	12	TRBJ1-1	TRBV6-6	TGTGCCAGCAGTTACTCGGGCAGGGAAGCTTTCTTT	CASSYSGREAFF
.	TRBD1	15	TRBJ2-7	TRBV6-2/TRBV6-3	TGTGCCAGCAGTTACCTCGACAGGGGCCTCTACGAGCAGTACTTC	CASSYLDRGLYEQYF
once	TRBD2	17	TRBJ2-7	TRBV7-2	TGTGCCAGCAGCTTAGATTCACTAGCGGGCTATACCTACGAGCAGTACTTC	CASSLDSLAGYTYEQYF
few	.	14	TRBJ1-5	TRBV5-1	TGCGCCAGCAGCGAGGGTGGCAGCAATCAGCCCCAGCATTTT	CASSEGGSNQPQHF
.	.	14	TRBJ2-5	TRBV7-9	TGTGCCAGCAGCCATACTAGGAACCAAGAGACCCAGTACTTC	CASSHTRNQETQYF
.	.	13	TRBJ2-7	TRBV5-4	TGTGCCAGCAGCCCGGTTGGCTCCTACGAGCAGTACTTC	CASSPVGSYEQYF
.	.	15	TRBJ1-2	TRBV9	TGTGCCAGCAGCGTAGCTCCGCAGGGGATAAGTGGCTACACCTTC	CASSVAPQGISGYTF
.	TRBD1	13	TRBJ2-5	TRBV7-2	TGTGCCAGCAGCCCCGGACAGGGAGAGACCCAGTACTTC	CASSPGQGETQYF
.	.	11	TRBJ2-5	TRBV28	TGTGCCAGCAGGGGCGGGGAGACCCAGTACTTC	CASRGGETQYF
few	.	13	TRBJ1-2	TRBV3-1/TRBV3-2	TGTGCCAGCAGCCAAGCGGGGCTAGGCGGCTACACCTTC	CASSQAGLGGYTF
few	.	12	TRBJ2-7	TRBV2	TGTGCCAGCCAAGGCAGGACCTACGAGCAGTACTTC	CASQGRTYEQYF
few	.	14	TRBJ2-7	TRBV3-1/TRBV3-2	TGTGCCAGCAGCCAAGGATGGAGGGGTCGGGAGCAGTACTTC	CASSQGWRGREQYF
.	TRBD2	15	TRBJ2-5	TRBV9	TGTGCCAGCAGCCCCCAAGCGGGAGGGGACGAGACCCAGTACTTC	CASSPQAGGDETQYF
.	.	15	TRBJ1-4	TRBV19	TGTGCCAGTAGTATTCCGGGCTCAACTAATGAAAAACTGTTTTTT	CASSIPGSTNEKLFF
few	.	13	TRBJ2-1	TRBV9	TGTGCCAGCAGAGCTCCAGGGTACAATGAGCAGTTCTTC	CASRAPGYNEQFF
.	TRBD2	14	TRBJ2-7	TRBV19	TGTGCCAGTAGTATTGCGGGAGGGCCTTACGAGCAGTACTTC	CASSIAGGPYEQYF
.	.	16	TRBJ1-6	TRBV5-1	TGCGCCAGCAGCCAGATGGGACAAACGGGAGGGACACCCCTCCACTTT	CASSQMGQTGGTPLHF